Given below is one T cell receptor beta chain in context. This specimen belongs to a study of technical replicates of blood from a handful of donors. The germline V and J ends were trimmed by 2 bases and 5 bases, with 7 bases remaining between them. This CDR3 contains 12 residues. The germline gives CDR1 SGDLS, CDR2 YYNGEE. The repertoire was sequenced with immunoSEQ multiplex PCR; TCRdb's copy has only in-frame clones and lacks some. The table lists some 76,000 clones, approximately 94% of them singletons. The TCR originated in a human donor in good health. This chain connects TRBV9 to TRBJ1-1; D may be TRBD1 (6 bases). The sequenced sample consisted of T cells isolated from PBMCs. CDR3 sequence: CASSVQGTEAFF. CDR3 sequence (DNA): TGTGCCAGCAGCGTGCAGGGGACTGAAGCTTTCTTT.